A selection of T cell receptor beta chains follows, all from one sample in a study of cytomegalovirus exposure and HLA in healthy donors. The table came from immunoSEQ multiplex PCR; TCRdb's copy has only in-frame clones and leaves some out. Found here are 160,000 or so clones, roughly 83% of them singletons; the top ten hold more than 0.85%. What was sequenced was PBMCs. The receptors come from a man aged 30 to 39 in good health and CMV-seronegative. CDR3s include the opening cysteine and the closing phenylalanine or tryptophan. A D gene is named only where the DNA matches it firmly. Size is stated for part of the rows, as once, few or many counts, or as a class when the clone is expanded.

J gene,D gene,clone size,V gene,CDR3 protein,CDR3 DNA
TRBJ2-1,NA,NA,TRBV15,CATSSMHKQGSSYNEQFF,TGTGCCACCAGCAGCATGCATAAACAGGGAAGCTCCTACAATGAGCAGTTCTTC
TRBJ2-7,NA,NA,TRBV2,CASSYSYEQYF,TGTGCCAGCAGTTACTCCTACGAGCAGTACTTC
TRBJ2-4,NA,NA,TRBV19,CATEQGTKNIQYF,TGTGCCACCGAACAGGGTACCAAAAACATTCAGTACTTC
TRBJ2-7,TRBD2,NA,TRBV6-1,CASSARAGGSYEQYF,TGTGCCAGCAGTGCAAGAGCGGGGGGGTCCTACGAGCAGTACTTC
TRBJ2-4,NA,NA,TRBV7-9,CASSSPTRGNIQYF,TGTGCCAGCAGCTCCCCGACCAGGGGAAACATTCAGTACTTC
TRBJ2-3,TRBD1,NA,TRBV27,CASTYGTGGADTQYF,TGTGCCAGCACTTACGGGACAGGGGGCGCAGATACGCAGTATTTT
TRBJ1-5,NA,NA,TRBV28,CASSPGTPRINQPQHF,TGTGCCAGCAGCCCTGGGACTCCCCGGATCAATCAGCCCCAGCATTTT
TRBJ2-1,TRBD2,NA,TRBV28,CASVKRGYNEQFF,TGTGCCAGCGTTAAGCGGGGTTACAATGAGCAGTTCTTC
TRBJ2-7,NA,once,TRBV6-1,CASSAGKGPYEQYF,TGTGCCAGCAGTGCAGGGAAGGGCCCCTACGAGCAGTACTTC
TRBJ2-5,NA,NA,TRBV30,CAWSPRASWAQYF,TGTGCCTGGAGTCCCAGGGCCTCATGGGCCCAGTACTTC
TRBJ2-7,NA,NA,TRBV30,CAWSISAGNSYEQYF,TGTGCCTGGAGTATATCGGCAGGGAATTCCTACGAGCAGTACTTC
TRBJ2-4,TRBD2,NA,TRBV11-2,CASSSTVAGKAKNIQYF,TGTGCCAGCAGCTCAACCGTAGCGGGGAAAGCCAAAAACATTCAGTACTTC
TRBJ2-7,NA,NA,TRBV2,CASSEWEGGQHEQYF,TGTGCCAGCAGTGAGTGGGAGGGGGGGCAACACGAGCAGTACTTC
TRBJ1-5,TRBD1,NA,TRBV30,CAWSNTGGRNQPQHF,TGTGCCTGGAGTAACACAGGGGGCCGGAATCAGCCCCAGCATTTT
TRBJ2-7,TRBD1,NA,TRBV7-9,CASSYPGQGATEQYF,TGTGCCAGCAGCTACCCGGGACAGGGGGCGACTGAGCAGTACTTC